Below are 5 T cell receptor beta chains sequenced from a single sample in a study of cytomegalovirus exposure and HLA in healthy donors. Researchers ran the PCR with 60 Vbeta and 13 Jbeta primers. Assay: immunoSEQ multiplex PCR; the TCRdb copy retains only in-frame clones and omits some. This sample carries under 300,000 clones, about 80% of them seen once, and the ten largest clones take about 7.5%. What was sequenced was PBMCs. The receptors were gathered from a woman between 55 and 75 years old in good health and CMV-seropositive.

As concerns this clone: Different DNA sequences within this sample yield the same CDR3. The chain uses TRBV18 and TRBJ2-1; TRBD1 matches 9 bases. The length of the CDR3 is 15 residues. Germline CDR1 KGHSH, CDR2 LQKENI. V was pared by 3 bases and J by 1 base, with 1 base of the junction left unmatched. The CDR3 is CASSPGTGSYNEQFF. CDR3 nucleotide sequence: TGTGCCAGCTCACCCGGGACAGGGTCCTACAATGAGCAGTTCTTC.

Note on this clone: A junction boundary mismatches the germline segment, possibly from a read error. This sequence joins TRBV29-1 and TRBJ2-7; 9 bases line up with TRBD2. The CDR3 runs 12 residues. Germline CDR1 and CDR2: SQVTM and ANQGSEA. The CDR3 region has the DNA TGCAGCATTGGGACTAGCTCCCACGAGCAGTACTTC. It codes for CSIGTSSHEQYF.

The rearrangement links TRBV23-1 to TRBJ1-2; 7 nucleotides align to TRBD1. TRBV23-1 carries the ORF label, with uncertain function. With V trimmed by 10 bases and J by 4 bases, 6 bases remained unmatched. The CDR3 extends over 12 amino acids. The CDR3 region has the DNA TGCGCCATTCCAGGGGGAACCTATGGCTACACCTTC. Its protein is CAIPGGTYGYTF.

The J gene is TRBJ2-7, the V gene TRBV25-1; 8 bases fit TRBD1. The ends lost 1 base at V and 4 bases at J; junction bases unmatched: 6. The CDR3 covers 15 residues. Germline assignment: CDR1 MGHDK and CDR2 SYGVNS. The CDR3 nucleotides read TGTGCCAGCAGTGAATTGATACAGGGGGGTTACGAGCAGTACTTC. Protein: CASSELIQGGYEQYF.

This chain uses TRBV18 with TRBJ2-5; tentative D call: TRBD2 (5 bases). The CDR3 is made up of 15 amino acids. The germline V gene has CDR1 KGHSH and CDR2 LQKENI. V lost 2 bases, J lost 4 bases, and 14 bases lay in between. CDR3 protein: CASSPKRAGGETQYF. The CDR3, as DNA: TGTGCCAGCTCACCAAAGAGGGCAGGAGGAGAGACCCAGTACTTC.